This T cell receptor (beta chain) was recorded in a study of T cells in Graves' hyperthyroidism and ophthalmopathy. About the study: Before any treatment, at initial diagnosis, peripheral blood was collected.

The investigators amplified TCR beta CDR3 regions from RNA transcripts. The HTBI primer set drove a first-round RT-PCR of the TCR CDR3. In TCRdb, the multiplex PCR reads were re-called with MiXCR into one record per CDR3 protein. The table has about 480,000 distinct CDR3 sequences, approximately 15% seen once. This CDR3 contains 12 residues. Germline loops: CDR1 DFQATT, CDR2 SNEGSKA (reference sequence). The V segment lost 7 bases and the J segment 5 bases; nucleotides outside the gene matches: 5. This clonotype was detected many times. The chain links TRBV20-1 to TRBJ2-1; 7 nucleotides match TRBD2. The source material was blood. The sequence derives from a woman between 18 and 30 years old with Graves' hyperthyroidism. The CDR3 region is CSGLAPNNEQFF. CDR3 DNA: TGCAGTGGACTAGCCCCCAACAATGAGCAGTTCTTC.